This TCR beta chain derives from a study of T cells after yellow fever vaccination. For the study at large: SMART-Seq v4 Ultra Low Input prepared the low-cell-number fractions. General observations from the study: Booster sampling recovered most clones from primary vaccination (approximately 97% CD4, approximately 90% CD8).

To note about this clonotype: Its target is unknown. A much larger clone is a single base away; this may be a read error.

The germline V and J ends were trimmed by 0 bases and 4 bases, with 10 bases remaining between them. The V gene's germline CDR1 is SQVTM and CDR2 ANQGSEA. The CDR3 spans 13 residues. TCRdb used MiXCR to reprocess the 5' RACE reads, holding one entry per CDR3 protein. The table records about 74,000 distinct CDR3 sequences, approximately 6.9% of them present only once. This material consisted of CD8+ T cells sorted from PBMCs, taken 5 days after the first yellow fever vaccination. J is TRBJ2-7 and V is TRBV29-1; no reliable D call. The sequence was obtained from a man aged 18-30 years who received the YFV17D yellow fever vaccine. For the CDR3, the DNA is TGCAGCGTTGAAGACACCGAAGATTACGAGCAGTACTTC. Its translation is CSVEDTEDYEQYF.